This entry lists 25 T cell receptor beta chains sequenced from one sample in a study of OX40 agonist ivuxolimab in advanced cancers. The protocol was immunoSEQ multiplex PCR, while the TCRdb copy is restricted to in-frame clones and leaves out a portion. There are about 77,000 clones in the sample; more than 75% occur only once, and 6.2% lies in the top ten. Sequenced here: CD4+ or CD8+ T cells sorted from blood, sampled in a trial of the OX40 agonist ivuxolimab. The receptors shown here come from an adult with an advanced solid tumor such as melanoma, head and neck, liver or kidney cancer.

J is TRBJ1-3 and V is TRBV30; a possible D gene is TRBD1 (6 bases). CDR1 and CDR2 from the germline V gene are GTSNPN and SVGIG (reference sequence). V lost 4 bases and J 0 bases, leaving 10 bases between the germline ends. The CDR3 covers 14 residues. This CDR3 is CAWMGANSGNTIYF. The CDR3 DNA follows: TGTGCCTGGATGGGGGCCAACTCTGGAAACACCATATATTTT.

The chain combines TRBV7-2 with TRBJ1-5; D unclear. The CDR3 has 13 residues. CDR1 is SGHTA and CDR2 is FQGNSA in the germline V gene. Trimming removed 5 bases from V and 0 bases from J, with 5 bases in between. In DNA, the CDR3 is TGTGCCAGCAGCCCTCGTAGCAATCAGCCCCAGCATTTT. Translated, it gives CASSPRSNQPQHF.

In DNA, the CDR3 is TGTGCCAGCAGCGTAGAGGAGGGCTCCTACAATGAGCAGTTCTTC. It specifies CASSVEEGSYNEQFF. The V and J genes are TRBV9 and TRBJ2-1, with D perhaps matching TRBD2 (6 bases). The V end lost 0 bases, the J end lost 0 bases, and 7 bases lay between the germline ends. CDR1 is SGDLS and CDR2 is YYNGEE in the germline V gene. This CDR3 region has 15 residues.

This chain connects TRBV4-2 to TRBJ1-3, with D hard to call. The germline V and J ends were trimmed by 0 bases and 0 bases, with 6 bases remaining between them. CDR1 is LGHNA, CDR2 YNFKEQ, per germline. The CDR3 loop spans 15 amino acids. CDR3 sequence (DNA): TGTGCCAGCAGCCAAGAGGGCAGCTCTGGAAACACCATATATTTT. This codes for CASSQEGSSGNTIYF.

This clone was recorded a few times. In DNA form, the CDR3 reads TGTGCCAGCAACAGGGGGCTGAACACTGAAGCTTTCTTT. Its translation: CASNRGLNTEAFF. This sequence joins TRBV6-1 and TRBJ1-1; TRBD1 aligns across 9 bases. The V and J ends lost 7 bases and 0 bases, in that order; junction bases with no gene match: 0. CDR1 and CDR2 (germline): MNHNS, SASEGT. CDR3 length: 13 residues.

V usage is TRBV28 and J usage is TRBJ2-7; 9 bases map to TRBD1. Germline assignment: CDR1 MDHEN and CDR2 SYDVKM. After removal of 5 bases from V and 2 bases from J, the junction contained 7 bases not matched to a gene. CDR3 length: 15 amino acids. The CDR3 DNA follows: TGTGCCAGCAGTCCCTCCGGGACAGGGCCCTACGAGCAGTACTTC. It codes for CASSPSGTGPYEQYF.

The J gene is TRBJ2-7, the V gene TRBV9; 7 nucleotides match TRBD2. In germline, CDR1 is SGDLS, CDR2 YYNGEE. V lost 0 bases and J lost 2; bases outside the gene matches: 8. This CDR3 spans 16 amino acids. The CDR3 coding sequence is TGTGCCAGCAGCGTAGGGTTAGCGGGCTTCGCCTACGAGCAGTACTTC. Translated: CASSVGLAGFAYEQYF.

This clone was detected only once. The rearrangement links TRBV30 to TRBJ1-3; D remains ambiguous. Trimming took off 0 bases at V and 4 bases at J, with 10 bases between the two ends. The CDR3 consists of 14 residues. Germline CDR1 reads GTSNPN; CDR2 reads SVGIG (reference sequence). The CDR3 spells CAWSVGSSGNTIYF. The DNA for the CDR3 is TGTGCCTGGAGTGTAGGGTCTTCGGGAAACACCATATATTTT.

The chain is built from TRBV7-2 and TRBJ2-1; 9 nucleotides match TRBD2. Trimming cost V 5 bases and J 7 bases; bases outside gene matches: 9. The CDR3 contains 15 residues. CDR1 and CDR2 (germline): SGHTA, FQGNSA. In DNA form, the CDR3 reads TGTGCCAGCAGCCTTTCTGCGGGGGGGCATAATGAGCAGTTCTTC. Its protein is CASSLSAGGHNEQFF. The variable domain in full, completed from reference TRBV7-2 and TRBJ2-1, reads GAGVSQSPSNKVTEKGKDVELRCDPISGHTALYWYRQSLGQGLEFLIYFQGNSAPDKSGLPSDRFSAERTGGSVSTLTIQRTQQEDSAVYLCASSLSAGGHNEQFFGPGTRLTVL.

The chain recombines TRBV6-1 with TRBJ1-3; D is uncertain. CDR1 is MNHNS, CDR2 SASEGT, per germline. The CDR3 has 14 amino acids. Deletions cut 2 bases from V and 4 bases from J, with 9 bases between. The CDR3 DNA reads TGTGCCAGCAGTGAACAAGGCACAGGAAACACCATATATTTT. Its translation: CASSEQGTGNTIYF.

The rearrangement links TRBV4-2 to TRBJ2-3; 11 bases are shared with TRBD2. The ends lost 0 bases at V and 6 bases at J; junction bases unmatched: 2. Per germline, CDR1 LGHNA and CDR2 YNFKEQ. The CDR3 spans 15 residues. DNA for the CDR3: TGTGCCAGCAGCCAAGAGGCTAGCGGGGGGGATACGCAGTATTTT. This gives the protein CASSQEASGGDTQYF.

The chain carries TRBV7-6 and TRBJ1-1, with D possibly being TRBD1 (6 bases). Germline V gives CDR1 SGHVS, CDR2 FNYEAQ. V was cut by 1 base and J by 6 bases, with 9 bases left in between. The length of the CDR3 is 13 residues. CDR3 amino acids: CASSLGGGSEAFF. The CDR3 DNA sequence: TGTGCCAGCAGCTTAGGGGGGGGCTCTGAAGCTTTCTTT.

The genes are TRBV5-5 and TRBJ2-2; D perhaps matches TRBD2 (5 bases). The CDR3 contains 14 residues. Germline V gene sequence: CDR1 SGHKS, CDR2 YYEKEE (reference sequence). Trimming shortened V by 7 bases and J by 3 bases, and 13 bases separated the two germline ends. CDR3: CASLRGLDTGELFF. The CDR3 bases are TGTGCCAGCCTACGGGGATTGGACACCGGGGAGCTGTTTTTT.

Here the CDR3 reads CASSLTDRSGNTIYF. CDR3 in DNA: TGTGCCAGCAGCTTAACAGATCGCTCTGGAAACACCATATATTTT. J is TRBJ1-3 and V is TRBV7-6; D remains ambiguous. Germline V CDR1 and CDR2: SGHVS, FNYEAQ. There are 15 residues in the CDR3. Trimming cost V 2 bases and J 0 bases, with 8 bases left between them.

The rearrangement uses TRBV7-9 and TRBJ1-1; 7 bases line up with TRBD1. The CDR3 runs to 14 residues. The V gene end was trimmed by 3 bases and the J gene end by 3 bases; junction bases not matched to a gene: 4. Germline V gene data show CDR1 as SEHNR and CDR2 as FQNEAQ (reference sequence). The CDR3 sequence: CASSFGQDYTEAFF. Here the CDR3 DNA reads TGTGCCAGCAGCTTTGGACAGGACTACACTGAAGCTTTCTTT.

This chain joins TRBV5-5 and TRBJ1-3; 7 nucleotides match TRBD1. CDR1 is SGHKS, CDR2 YYEKEE, per germline (reference sequence). CDR3 size: 16 residues. J lost 2 bases, V lost 0 bases, and 5 bases had no gene match. In DNA, the CDR3 is TGTGCCAGCAGCTTGGGGCTCGGACAGGCTGGAAACACCATATATTTT. Translated, it gives CASSLGLGQAGNTIYF.

In the case of this clone: Mismatch with germline at one junction end may stem from a read error. The V gene is TRBV28, the J gene TRBJ2-3; 8 bases line up with TRBD1. The CDR3 contains 13 residues. Germline CDR1 and CDR2: MDHEN and SYDVKM. DNA for the CDR3: TGTGCCAGCAGTTCTCCCCAAGGGACAGGAAAAGGATTT. This gives the protein CASSSPQGTGKGF.

V and J are TRBV4-2 and TRBJ2-3, with 8 bases matching TRBD2. J was trimmed by 5 bases and V by 1 base; bases with no gene match: 8. Germline V lookup: CDR1 LGHNA, CDR2 YNFKEQ. The CDR3 runs 16 residues. In DNA, the CDR3 is TGTGCCAGCAGCCAAGTAACGGGGGGGCGAGTAGATACGCAGTATTTT. It codes for CASSQVTGGRVDTQYF.

This chain links TRBV6-6 with TRBJ1-2; tentatively, D is TRBD1 (5 bases). Germline V gene lookup returns CDR1 MNHNY and CDR2 SVGAGI (reference sequence). Trimming left V 0 bases short and J 8 bases short, with 13 bases between. CDR3 size: 14 residues. The chain's CDR3 is CASSYSIRDVGYTF. CDR3 in DNA: TGTGCCAGCAGTTACTCGATCCGGGACGTGGGCTACACCTTC.

The chain links TRBV6-5 to TRBJ2-7; the match to TRBD2 covers 11 bases. This CDR3 region has 15 residues. Germline-derived CDR1 and CDR2 are MNHEY and SVGAGI. With V trimmed by 6 bases and J by 3 bases, 7 bases remained unmatched. CDR3 sequence reads: CASRQTSGGYYEQYF. Written as DNA, the CDR3 is TGTGCCAGCAGGCAAACTAGCGGGGGCTACTACGAGCAGTACTTC.

The V and J genes are TRBV27 and TRBJ1-6; no firm D call. The CDR3 loop spans 16 amino acids. The ends were cut back, 1 base at V and 4 bases at J, with 11 bases in the middle. Per germline, CDR1 MNHEY and CDR2 SMNVEV (reference sequence). The CDR3: CASSLLAARYNSPLHF. CDR3 bases: TGTGCCAGCAGTTTATTAGCGGCCAGGTATAATTCACCCCTCCACTTT.

The chain couples TRBV11-2 to TRBJ1-5, with D tentatively TRBD1 (6 bases). Trimming stripped 0 bases from V and 12 bases from J, with 12 bases between. CDR3 size: 13 residues. Germline V CDR1 and CDR2: SGHAT, FQNNGV. CDR3 nucleotides: TGTGCCAGCAGCTTAGATCTCGGGACACTCCAGCATTTT. This translates into CASSLDLGTLQHF.

The rearrangement joins TRBV7-3 to TRBJ1-3; D remains unclear. V was cut by 4 bases and J by 2 bases, with 6 bases left in between. The CDR3 has 13 residues. Per germline, CDR1 SGHTA and CDR2 FQGTGA. The CDR3 bases are TGTGCCAGCAGCTCAATGACTGGAAACACCATATATTTT. Translating it yields CASSSMTGNTIYF.

The V and J genes are TRBV2 and TRBJ2-3, with D tentatively TRBD1 or TRBD2 (5 bases each). The CDR3 spans 15 residues. V was shortened by 7 bases and J by 1 base, with 15 bases between the two germline ends. CDR1 is SNHLY and CDR2 is FYNNEI in the germline V gene. This chain's CDR3 is CASMDRDGGTDTQYF. The DNA of the CDR3 is TGTGCCAGCATGGATCGGGACGGGGGCACAGATACGCAGTATTTT.

The chain carries TRBV5-1 and TRBJ2-1; D is unresolved. The CDR3 is made up of 15 amino acids. V was pared by 0 bases and J by 0 bases, with 7 bases between. In germline, CDR1 is SGHRS, CDR2 YFSETQ. This CDR3 is CASSLATGSYNEQFF. Written as DNA, the CDR3 is TGCGCCAGCAGCTTGGCAACGGGCTCCTACAATGAGCAGTTCTTC.